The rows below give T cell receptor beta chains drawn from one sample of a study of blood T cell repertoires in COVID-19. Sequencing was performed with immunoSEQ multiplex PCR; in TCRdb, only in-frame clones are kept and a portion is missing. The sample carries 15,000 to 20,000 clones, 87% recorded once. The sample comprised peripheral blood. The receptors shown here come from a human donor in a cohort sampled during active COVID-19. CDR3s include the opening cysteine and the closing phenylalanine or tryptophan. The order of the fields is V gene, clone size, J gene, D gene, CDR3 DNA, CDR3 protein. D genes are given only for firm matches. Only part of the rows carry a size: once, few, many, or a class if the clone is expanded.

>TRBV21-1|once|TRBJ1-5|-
TGTGCCAGCAGCAAAGACCCCTCTCGACAGGGGGCCGAGCCCCAGCATTTT
CASSKDPSRQGAEPQHF
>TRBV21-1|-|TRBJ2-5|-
TGTGCCAGCAGCACCCACGGACAGGGGGAAGGAGAGACCCAGTACTTC
CASSTHGQGEGETQYF
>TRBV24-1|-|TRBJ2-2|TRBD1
TGTGCCACCAGTGAGGGACAGGGCGCCGGGGAGCTGTTTTTT
CATSEGQGAGELFF
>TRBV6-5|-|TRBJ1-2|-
TGTGCCAGCAGTTACTCTGCGGGGGACTATGGCTACACCTTC
CASSYSAGDYGYTF
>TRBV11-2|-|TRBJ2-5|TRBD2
TGTGCCAGCATACCCATAGGGAGCGGGGGGGCCATCACAAAGACCCAGTACTTC
CASIPIGSGGAITKTQYF
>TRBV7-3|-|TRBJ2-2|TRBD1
TGTGCCAGCAGCACCTATGGACAGGGCACCGGGGAGCTGTTTTTT
CASSTYGQGTGELFF
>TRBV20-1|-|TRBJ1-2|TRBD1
TGCAGTGCTGACGACAGGGATGGCTACACCTTC
CSADDRDGYTF
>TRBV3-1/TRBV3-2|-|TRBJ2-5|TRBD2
TGTGCCAGCAGCCTACCCCTGACTAGCGGGGCAGAGACCCAGTACTTC
CASSLPLTSGAETQYF
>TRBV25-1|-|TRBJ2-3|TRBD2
TGTGCCAGCAGTGACACTAGCGGGGTCGCAGATACGCAGTATTTT
CASSDTSGVADTQYF
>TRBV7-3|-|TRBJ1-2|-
TGTGCCAGCAGCCCTTATACAGGTGATGGCTACACCTTC
CASSPYTGDGYTF
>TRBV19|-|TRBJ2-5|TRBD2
TGTGCCAGTAGTATAGGGTCGACTAGCAACCAAGAGACCCAGTACTTC
CASSIGSTSNQETQYF